This entry features one T cell receptor beta chain sequence. This clonotype was found a few times. Its cognate antigen has yet to be identified. No base quality information exists; no much larger clone differs at one position. The germline ends are 13 bases apart after V is trimmed by 0 bases and J by 7 bases. In the germline V gene, CDR1 corresponds to SGHRS and CDR2 to YFSETQ. The CDR3 numbers 15 residues from cysteine through phenylalanine. Here the CDR3 DNA is all that survives: 45 bases in frame from base 1. This specimen comes from a study of blood T cells in healthy people across ages (dated by TCRdb to the mid-2010s). Regarding the research as a whole: In model experiments, roughly one uniquely barcoded TCR beta cDNA molecule per two T cells was captured by template switching. To track age-related changes in TCR beta repertoire diversity, the study relied on deep sequencing normalized with unique cDNA molecular identifiers. To avoid experimental bias, donors of different ages were randomly spread across the sequencing lanes. The study analyzed two additional independent replicas of 1 million unique cDNA reads from the same blood draw for two donors, one aged 18 to 29 and one aged 80 or older. Donors were grouped into four age groups: young (average approximately 16 years), middle-aged (roughly 40), aged (roughly 67) and long-lived (approximately 78).

Donors were a few dozen systemically healthy Caucasian individuals from Russia aged roughly 6 to 90 years. Each donor gave ten milliliters of peripheral blood, drawn into EDTA-treated Vacutainer tubes. Ficoll-Paque density-gradient centrifugation was used to isolate PBMCs, with at least 7 million per sample. Trizol reagent was used to extract total RNA from PBMCs, with at least 5 micrograms per sample. Naive CD45RAhigh/CD27high T cell percentages were measured by flow cytometry on a PBMC aliquot from every donor. General findings and caveats noted by the study authors: A strong correlation was found between observed TCR beta diversity and the percentage of naive T cells measured by flow cytometry. Donor CMV infection status was unknown, potentially confounding age-related changes in expanded clonotypes. The long-lived group showed more naive CD4+ T cells, fewer expanded clones and increased TCR diversity than the aged group, suggesting age selection. Estimates of total diversity based on one million sequenced T cells were regarded as lower bounds and as underestimates. Bulk unsorted PBMC profiling prevented conclusive comparison of naive and antigen-experienced compartments. Observed TCR beta diversity per million T cells fell roughly linearly with age, and a significant reduction was already apparent by age around 40.

The library was prepared using 5' RACE. The run used an Illumina HiSeq 2500. A second PCR of about 7 to 12 cycles was performed with a sample-barcoded 5' primer and a J-beta primer mix. A template-switch 5' adaptor carrying 12 random nucleotides introduced a unique molecular identifier onto each TCR beta cDNA molecule. Each sample yielded at least 2.5 million CDR3-containing paired-end reads. All of the RNA was converted into first-strand cDNA using the Mint cDNA synthesis kit, with a TRBC-specific oligonucleotide serving as the primer. After uracil-DNA glycosylase treatment, a first 18-cycle PCR used universal primers M1SS and BC2_uni_R on all cDNA. The study's processing was this. For normalization, 1 million high-quality reads, each with a distinct molecular identifier, were randomly selected from each sample. Reads with shared molecular identifiers were discarded instead of being binned into consensus sequences. MiTCR, set to a Q25 quality threshold and the strictest error-elimination algorithm, was used for CDR3 identification, clonotype clustering and error correction. A nonparametric unseen species model with Euler transformation was used to estimate lower-bound total TCR beta diversity. TCRdb's own reprocessing of the public reads used fastp at Q25 and MiXCR and kept productive beta chains. Under each unique CDR3 protein, matching rows form one entry showing the most common genes and DNA. These V and J calls originate from TCRdb's pipeline instead of the authors' own analysis. A total of hundreds of thousands of distinct CDR3 sequences appear in this sample, about 21% of them only once. The ten largest clones take up roughly 3.7% of the sample.

The material sequenced was blood. This sequence originates from a man in his 70s in good health. The rearranged segments are TRBV5-1 and TRBJ1-4; a weak D assignment points to TRBD1 (6 bases agree). For the CDR3, the sequence is CASSLEGGRIEKLFF. The nucleotide sequence is given as TGCGCCAGCAGCTTGGAGGGGGGGCGCATTGAAAAACTGTTTTTT.